The 8 T cell receptor beta chains given below trace back to one sample, sequenced in a study of blood T cells in healthy people across ages. Next came a second PCR, run for 7 to 11 cycles, which used a sample-barcoded 5' primer along with a J-beta primer mix. TCRdb passed the 5' RACE reads through MiXCR, listing each CDR3 protein once. The sample includes about 640,000 distinct CDR3 sequences, 40% to 45% of them seen just once. The sequenced sample consisted of blood. The receptors were sampled from a man older than 75 in good health.

This rearrangement joins TRBV3-1 to TRBJ1-5, with D possibly being TRBD1 (6 bases). Germline CDR1 and CDR2: LGHDT and YNNKEL (reference sequence). The CDR3 has 14 residues. Trimming cost V 5 bases and J 7 bases, with 15 bases left between them. The CDR3 is CASSSRGRGQPQHF. The CDR3 nucleotides read TGTGCCAGCAGCTCACGGGGAAGGGGGCAGCCCCAGCATTTT.

This clonotype was found many times. The chain links TRBV2 to TRBJ2-5, with 8 bases matching TRBD1. Germline CDR1 is SNHLY and CDR2 is FYNNEI. V gave up 7 bases and J gave up 2 bases; unmatched junction bases: 21. CDR3 length equals 19 residues. The chain's CDR3 is CASKLDEDRAQWDQETQYF. The DNA of the CDR3 is TGTGCCAGCAAACTCGACGAGGACAGGGCCCAATGGGATCAAGAGACCCAGTACTTC. Using reference TRBV2 and TRBJ2-5 for the parts outside the CDR3, the full variable domain is EPEVTQTPSHQVTQMGQEVILRCVPISNHLYFYWYRQILGQKVEFLVSFYNNEISEKSEIFDDQFSVERPDGSNFTLKIRSTKLEDSAMYFCASKLDEDRAQWDQETQYFGPGTRLLVL.

V is TRBV3-1 and J is TRBJ1-2, with 7 positions matching TRBD1. After removal of 3 bases from V and 4 bases from J, the junction contained 11 bases not matched to a gene. This CDR3 has 16 residues. The germline V gene has CDR1 LGHDT and CDR2 YNNKEL (reference sequence). The DNA for the CDR3 is TGTGCCAGCAGCCATGGACAGGCCATAGGTGGCTATGGCTACACCTTC. It codes for CASSHGQAIGGYGYTF.

The chain links TRBV6-5 to TRBJ2-1; 9 bases match TRBD1. This CDR3 comprises 15 residues. The V segment lost 2 bases and the J segment 5 bases; nucleotides outside the gene matches: 4. Germline CDR1 MNHEY, CDR2 SVGAGI. The CDR3 here is CASSYVGTGNNEQFF. The CDR3 nucleotides are TGTGCCAGCAGTTACGTCGGGACAGGGAACAATGAGCAGTTCTTC.

Worth noting for this clonotype: Germline is not matched at one junction end, which may reflect a read error. The chain employs TRBV7-3 and TRBJ2-2; D gene uncertain. There are 14 residues in the CDR3. Germline V gene sequence: CDR1 SGHTA, CDR2 FQGTGA. CDR3 protein: CASNLTRTTGELFF. The CDR3 bases are TGTGCCAGCAACTTAACCCGGACCACCGGGGAGCTGTTTTTT.

As regards this clonotype: The junction departs from the called germline gene at one end, perhaps through a read error. The DNA for the CDR3 is TGTGCCAACAGTGCAAGAACAGGGGGGAGAGAGACCCAGTACTTC. This gives the protein CANSARTGGRETQYF. The chain links TRBV12-3 or TRBV12-4 to TRBJ2-7; 8 positions agree with TRBD1. The J call may not be correct, given that the DNA end is closer to TRBJ2-5. The CDR3 contains 15 residues.

The rearrangement links TRBV20-1 to TRBJ2-1; D gene uncertain. CDR3 length: 12 amino acids. Per the germline V gene, CDR1 is DFQATT and CDR2 is SNEGSKA (reference sequence). V lost 4 bases and J lost 6, with 10 bases in between. DNA of the CDR3: TGCAGTGCTATCCCCTCGGCCAATGAGCAGTTCTTC. It is translated as CSAIPSANEQFF.

The rearrangement links TRBV2 to TRBJ1-2; the match to TRBD1 covers 9 bases. The CDR3 is made up of 14 amino acids. V dropped 1 base and J dropped 8; count of bases not matched to a gene: 5. The germline V gene has CDR1 SNHLY and CDR2 FYNNEI. CDR3 DNA sequence: TGTGCCAGCAGTGAAGGGACAGGGGTTCGAGGCTACACCTTC. This sequence encodes CASSEGTGVRGYTF.